This TCR beta chain originates from a study of blood T cell repertoires in COVID-19 (TCRdb year 2020). Notes on the research overall: Samples from collaborators originated in the United States, Italy and Spain and spanned both the acute and convalescent phases of COVID-19. The material from the prospective study consisted of cDNA or gDNA derived from T cells, B-cell-depleted T cells, or PBMCs. The dataset comprised deeply sampled blood TCRbeta repertoires from subjects exposed to, actively infected with, or recovered from COVID-19. The repertoires were released in a freely available public database intended as a resource for research on the immune response to SARS-CoV-2. The samples were drawn from two sources: the first 160 participants of the ongoing ImmuneRACE study, and fewer than 1,500 subjects contributed by 6 global collaborators. Nearly every sample came with metadata listing a de-identified subject ID, COVID-19 status, age in years and sex. HLA class I and class II types, where available, came from metadata supplied by the sample provider rather than from assay-based typing. What the research found in general, with its limitations: Clinical and demographic metadata were provided uncurated, with the amount varying by source and participant.

The V end gives up 3 bases and the J end 3 bases, leaving 7 bases in the junction not matched to a gene. The CDR1 and CDR2 encoded by the germline V gene are MDHEN and SYDVKM. The CDR3 has 16 amino acids, counting the end cysteine and phenylalanine. The only DNA kept is the CDR3, 48 bases in frame from the first base. The immunoSEQ Assay, a bias-controlled multiplex PCR, was used to amplify TCRbeta CDR3 regions from genomic DNA. The paper's data handling went like this. The number of nucleated cells in each sample was estimated by amplification of reference gene primers within the assay. Sequence reads were collapsed and filtered to measure the absolute abundance of every unique TCRbeta CDR3 rearrangement. For each sample, productive Simpson clonality was calculated as the square root of Simpson's diversity index across productive rearrangements. The source is immuneACCESS, and TCRdb retained only in-frame sequences with V and J called. Part of the clones is not carried over; for the studies checked, unresolved V genes explain less than half of this, and the remainder is unexplained. V and J calls and clone size are copied from that table; D and trimming were computed from the DNA. The sample contains some 180,000 clones, more than 75% of them found a single time. In total, the top ten clones hold around 5% of the sample.

At one collaborating source in Seattle, patients were enrolled during active infection and were followed longitudinally through the course of disease. Whole blood was collected in K2EDTA tubes by collaborating institutions according to the institutions' own protocols. For TCRbeta analysis, collaborators shipped samples in one of three forms: frozen whole blood, isolated PBMCs, or DNA extracted from either of those sample types. A word on this clone: What antigen it recognizes has not been identified. No clone much larger than this one lies a single base away; base qualities are absent.

The source is a man aged 18-30 years with COVID-19, enrolled during active disease. The sample was peripheral blood. The chain joins TRBV28 to TRBJ2-1, and TRBD2 matches 8 of the central bases. CDR3 sequence: CASSLGLSGDYNEQFF. In nucleotides, the sequence is TGTGCCAGCAGTTTGGGTCTTAGCGGGGACTACAATGAGCAGTTCTTC.